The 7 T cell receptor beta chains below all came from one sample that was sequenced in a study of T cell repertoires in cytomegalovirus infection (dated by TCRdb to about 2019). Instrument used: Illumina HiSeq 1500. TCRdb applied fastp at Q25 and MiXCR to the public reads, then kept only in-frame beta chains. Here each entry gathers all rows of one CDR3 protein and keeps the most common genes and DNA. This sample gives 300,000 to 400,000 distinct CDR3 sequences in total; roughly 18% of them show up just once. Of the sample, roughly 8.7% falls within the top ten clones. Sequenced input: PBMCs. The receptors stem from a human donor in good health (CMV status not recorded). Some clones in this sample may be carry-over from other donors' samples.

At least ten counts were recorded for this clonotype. The CDR3 sequence: CASSRGQQLFF. The CDR3 DNA reads TGTGCCAGCAGCCGTGGACAGCAGCTGTTTTTT. V usage is TRBV7-2 and J usage is TRBJ1-4, with D perhaps matching TRBD1 (6 bases). V lost 5 bases, J lost 14 bases, and 12 bases lay in between. In germline, CDR1 is SGHTA, CDR2 FQGNSA. The CDR3 loop spans 11 amino acids.

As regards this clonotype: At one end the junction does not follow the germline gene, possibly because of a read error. This CDR3 is CASSLGLFDEKFF. CDR3 DNA sequence: TGTGCCAGTAGCCTGGGGCTATTTGATGAGAAGTTCTTC. The chain is built from TRBV19 and TRBJ2-1; a weak D match, TRBD1 (5 bases). The CDR3 spans 13 residues. The germline CDR1 and CDR2 sequences are LNHDA and SQIVND (reference sequence).

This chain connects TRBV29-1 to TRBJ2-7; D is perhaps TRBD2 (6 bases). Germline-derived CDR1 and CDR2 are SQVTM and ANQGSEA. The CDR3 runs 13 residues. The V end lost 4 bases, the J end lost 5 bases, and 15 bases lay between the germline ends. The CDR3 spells CSVVLTSGDEQYF. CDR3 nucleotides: TGCAGCGTTGTCCTGACTAGTGGCGACGAGCAGTACTTC.

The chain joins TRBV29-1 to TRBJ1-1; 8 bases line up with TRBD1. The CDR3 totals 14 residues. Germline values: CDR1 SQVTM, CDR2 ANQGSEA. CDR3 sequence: CNFHPGQGNTEAFF. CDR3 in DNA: TGCAACTTCCACCCCGGACAGGGAAACACTGAAGCTTTCTTT.

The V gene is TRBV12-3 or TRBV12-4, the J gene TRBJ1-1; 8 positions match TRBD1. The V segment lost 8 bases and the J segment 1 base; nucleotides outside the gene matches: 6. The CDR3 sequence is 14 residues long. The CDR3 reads CASGLGQANTEAFF. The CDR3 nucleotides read TGTGCCAGCGGACTGGGACAGGCGAACACTGAAGCTTTCTTT.

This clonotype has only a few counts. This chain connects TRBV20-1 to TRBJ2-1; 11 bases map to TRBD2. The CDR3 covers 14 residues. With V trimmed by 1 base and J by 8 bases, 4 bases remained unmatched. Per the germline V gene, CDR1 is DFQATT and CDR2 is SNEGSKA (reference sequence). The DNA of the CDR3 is TGCAGTGCTAGAGTAGCGGGGGGGCGGGATGAGCAGTTCTTC. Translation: CSARVAGGRDEQFF.

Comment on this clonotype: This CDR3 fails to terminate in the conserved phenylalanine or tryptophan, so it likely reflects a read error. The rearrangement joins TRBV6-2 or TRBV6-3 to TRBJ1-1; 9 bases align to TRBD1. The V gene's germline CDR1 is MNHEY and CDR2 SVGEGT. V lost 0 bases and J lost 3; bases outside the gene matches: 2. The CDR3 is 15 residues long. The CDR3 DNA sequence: TGTGCCAGCAGTTACTCGGGACAGGGTGACACTGAAGCTTTCGTT. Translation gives CASSYSGQGDTEAFV.